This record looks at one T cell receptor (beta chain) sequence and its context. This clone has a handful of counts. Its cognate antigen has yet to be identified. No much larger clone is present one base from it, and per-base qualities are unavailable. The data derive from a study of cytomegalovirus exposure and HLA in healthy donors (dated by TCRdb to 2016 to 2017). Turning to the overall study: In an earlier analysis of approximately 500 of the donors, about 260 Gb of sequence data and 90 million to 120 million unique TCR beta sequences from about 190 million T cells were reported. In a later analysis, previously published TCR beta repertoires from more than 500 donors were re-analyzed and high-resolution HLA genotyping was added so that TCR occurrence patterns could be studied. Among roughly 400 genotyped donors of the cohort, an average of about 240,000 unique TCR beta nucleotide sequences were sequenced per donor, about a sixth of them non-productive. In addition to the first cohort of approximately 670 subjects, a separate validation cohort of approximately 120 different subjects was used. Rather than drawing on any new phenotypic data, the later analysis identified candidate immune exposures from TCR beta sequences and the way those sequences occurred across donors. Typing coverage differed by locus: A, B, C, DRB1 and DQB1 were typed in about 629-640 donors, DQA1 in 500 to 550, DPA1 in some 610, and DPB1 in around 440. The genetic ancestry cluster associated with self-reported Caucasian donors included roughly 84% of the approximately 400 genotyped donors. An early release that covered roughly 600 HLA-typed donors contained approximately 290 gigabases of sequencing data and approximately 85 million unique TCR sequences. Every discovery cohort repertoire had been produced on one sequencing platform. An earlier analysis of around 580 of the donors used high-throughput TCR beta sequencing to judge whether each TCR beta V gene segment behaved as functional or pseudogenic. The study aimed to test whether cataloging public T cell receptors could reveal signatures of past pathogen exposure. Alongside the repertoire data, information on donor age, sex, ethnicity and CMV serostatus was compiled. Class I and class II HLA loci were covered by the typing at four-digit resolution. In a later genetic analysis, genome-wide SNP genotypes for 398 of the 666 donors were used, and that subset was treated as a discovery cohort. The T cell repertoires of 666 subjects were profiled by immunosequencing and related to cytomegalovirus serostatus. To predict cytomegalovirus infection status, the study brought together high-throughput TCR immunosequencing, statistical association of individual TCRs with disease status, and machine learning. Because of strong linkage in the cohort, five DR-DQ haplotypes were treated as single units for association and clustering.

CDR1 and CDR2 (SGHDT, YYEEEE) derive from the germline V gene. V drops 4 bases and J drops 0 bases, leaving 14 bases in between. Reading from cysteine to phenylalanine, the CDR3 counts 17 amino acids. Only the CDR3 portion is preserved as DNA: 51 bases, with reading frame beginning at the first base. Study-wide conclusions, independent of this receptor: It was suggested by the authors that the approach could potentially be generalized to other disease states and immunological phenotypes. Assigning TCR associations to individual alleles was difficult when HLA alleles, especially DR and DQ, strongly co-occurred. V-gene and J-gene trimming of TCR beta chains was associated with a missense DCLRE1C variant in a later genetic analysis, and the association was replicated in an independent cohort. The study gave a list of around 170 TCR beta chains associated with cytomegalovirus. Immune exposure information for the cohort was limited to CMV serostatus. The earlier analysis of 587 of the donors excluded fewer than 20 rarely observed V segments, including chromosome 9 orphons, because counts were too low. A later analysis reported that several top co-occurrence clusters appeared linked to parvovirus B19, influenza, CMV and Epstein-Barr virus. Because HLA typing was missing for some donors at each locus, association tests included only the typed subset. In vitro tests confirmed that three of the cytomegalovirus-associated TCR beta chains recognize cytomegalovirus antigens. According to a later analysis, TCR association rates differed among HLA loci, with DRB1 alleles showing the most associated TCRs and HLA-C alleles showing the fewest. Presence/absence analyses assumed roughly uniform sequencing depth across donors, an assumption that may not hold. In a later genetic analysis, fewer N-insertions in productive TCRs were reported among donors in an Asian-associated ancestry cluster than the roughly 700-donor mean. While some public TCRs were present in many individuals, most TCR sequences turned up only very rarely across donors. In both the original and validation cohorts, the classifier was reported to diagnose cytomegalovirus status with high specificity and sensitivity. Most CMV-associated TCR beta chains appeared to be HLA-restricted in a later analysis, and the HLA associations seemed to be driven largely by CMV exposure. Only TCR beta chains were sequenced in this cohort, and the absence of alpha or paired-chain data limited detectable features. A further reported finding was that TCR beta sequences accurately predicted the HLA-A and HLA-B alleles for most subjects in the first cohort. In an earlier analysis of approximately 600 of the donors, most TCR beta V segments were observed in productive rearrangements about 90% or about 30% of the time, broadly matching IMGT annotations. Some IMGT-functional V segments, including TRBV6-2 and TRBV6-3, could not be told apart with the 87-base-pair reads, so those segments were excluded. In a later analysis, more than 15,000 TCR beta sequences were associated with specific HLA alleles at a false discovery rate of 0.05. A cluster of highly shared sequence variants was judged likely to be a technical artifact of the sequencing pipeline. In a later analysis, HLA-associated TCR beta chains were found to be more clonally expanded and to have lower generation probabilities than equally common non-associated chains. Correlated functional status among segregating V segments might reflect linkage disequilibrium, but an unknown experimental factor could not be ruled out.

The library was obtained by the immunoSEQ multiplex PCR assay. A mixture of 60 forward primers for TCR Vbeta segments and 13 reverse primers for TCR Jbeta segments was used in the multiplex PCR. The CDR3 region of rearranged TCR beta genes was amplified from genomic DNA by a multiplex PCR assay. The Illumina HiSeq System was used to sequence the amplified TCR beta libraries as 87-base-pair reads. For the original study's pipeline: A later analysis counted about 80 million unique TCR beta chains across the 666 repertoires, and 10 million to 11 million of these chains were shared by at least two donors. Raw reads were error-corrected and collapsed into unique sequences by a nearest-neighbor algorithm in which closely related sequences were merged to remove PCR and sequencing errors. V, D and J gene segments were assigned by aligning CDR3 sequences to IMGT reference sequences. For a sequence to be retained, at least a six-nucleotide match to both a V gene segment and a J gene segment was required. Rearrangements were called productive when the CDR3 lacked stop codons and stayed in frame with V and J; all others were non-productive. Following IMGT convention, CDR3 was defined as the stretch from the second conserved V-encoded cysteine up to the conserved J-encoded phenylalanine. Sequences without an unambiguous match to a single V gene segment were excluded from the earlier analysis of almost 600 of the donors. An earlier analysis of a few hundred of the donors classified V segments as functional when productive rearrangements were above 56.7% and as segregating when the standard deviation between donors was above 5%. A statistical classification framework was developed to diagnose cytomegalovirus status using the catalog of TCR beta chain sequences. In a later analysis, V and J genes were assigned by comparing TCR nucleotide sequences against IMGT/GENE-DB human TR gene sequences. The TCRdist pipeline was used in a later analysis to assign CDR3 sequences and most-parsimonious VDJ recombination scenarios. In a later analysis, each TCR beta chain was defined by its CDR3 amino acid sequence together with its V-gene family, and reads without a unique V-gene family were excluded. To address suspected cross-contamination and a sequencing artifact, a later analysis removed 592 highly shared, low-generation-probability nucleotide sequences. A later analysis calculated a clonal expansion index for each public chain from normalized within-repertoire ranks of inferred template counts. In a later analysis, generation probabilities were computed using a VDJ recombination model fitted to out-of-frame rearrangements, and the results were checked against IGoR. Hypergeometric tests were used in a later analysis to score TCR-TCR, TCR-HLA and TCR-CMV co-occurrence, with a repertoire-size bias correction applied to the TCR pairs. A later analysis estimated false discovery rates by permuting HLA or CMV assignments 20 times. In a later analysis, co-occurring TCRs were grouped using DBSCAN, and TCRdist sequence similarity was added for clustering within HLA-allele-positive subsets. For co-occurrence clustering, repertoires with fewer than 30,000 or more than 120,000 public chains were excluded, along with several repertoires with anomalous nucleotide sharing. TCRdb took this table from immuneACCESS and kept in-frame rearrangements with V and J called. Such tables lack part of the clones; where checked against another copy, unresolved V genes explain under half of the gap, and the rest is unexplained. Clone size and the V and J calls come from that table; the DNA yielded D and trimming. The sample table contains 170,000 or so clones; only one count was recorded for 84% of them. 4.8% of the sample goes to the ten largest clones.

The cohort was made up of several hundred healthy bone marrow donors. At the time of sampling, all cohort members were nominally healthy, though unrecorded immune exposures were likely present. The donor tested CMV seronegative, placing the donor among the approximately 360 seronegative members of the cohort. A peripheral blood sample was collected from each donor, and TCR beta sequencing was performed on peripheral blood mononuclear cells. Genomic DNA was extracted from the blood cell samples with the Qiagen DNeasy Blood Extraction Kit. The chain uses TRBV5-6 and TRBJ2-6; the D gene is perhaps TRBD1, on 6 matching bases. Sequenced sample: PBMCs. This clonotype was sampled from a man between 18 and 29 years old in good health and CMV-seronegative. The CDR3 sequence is CASSLKGHLSGANVLTF. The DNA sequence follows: TGTGCCAGCAGCCTGAAGGGACACCTCTCTGGGGCCAACGTCCTGACTTTC.